The 19 T cell receptor beta chains given below trace back to one sample, sequenced in a study of CD8 T cells in ankylosing spondylitis. Each CDR3 protein gets one entry after TCRdb re-called the 5' RACE reads with MiXCR. Of under 300,000 distinct CDR3 sequences listed, about 10% were seen once; the top ten hold less than 7%. Sample: blood, either unsorted or a sorted T cell fraction (not recorded which). Receptors were obtained from a male donor with ankylosing spondylitis or in good health (not recorded which).

This clonotype was seen only once. The chain combines TRBV11-3 with TRBJ2-1, with D tentatively TRBD1 or TRBD2 (6 bases each). The CDR3 loop spans 14 amino acids. Looked up from germline, CDR1 is SGHNT and CDR2 is YENEEA. Between the trimmed V and J ends, which lost 1 base and 9 bases, there was a span of 13 bases. In nucleotides, the CDR3 is TGTGCCAGCAGCTTAGGTGGAGGAGGGGGTGAGCAGTTCTTC. Its protein product is CASSLGGGGGEQFF.

This clonotype was detected only a few times. The chain joins TRBV6-5 to TRBJ2-3; D call uncertain. The CDR3 has 18 residues. Germline CDR1 and CDR2: MNHEY and SVGAGI. Trimming stripped 0 bases from V and 0 bases from J, with 16 bases between. The CDR3 spells CASSYSIGQRSSTDTQYF. The CDR3 coding sequence is TGTGCCAGCAGTTACTCCATAGGGCAGAGGTCTAGCACAGATACGCAGTATTTT.

This clonotype was found a few times. This rearrangement joins TRBV7-6 to TRBJ2-7; 8 bases match TRBD1. The germline V gene has CDR1 SGHVS and CDR2 FNYEAQ. This CDR3 has 15 amino acids. V lost 6 bases, J lost 3 bases, and 10 bases stayed unmatched. This CDR3 is CASSRHGTGGYEQYF. The CDR3 DNA is TGTGCCAGCAGTCGACATGGGACAGGCGGCTACGAGCAGTACTTC.

This clonotype was found a few times. The chain is built from TRBV29-1 and TRBJ2-7, with 8 bases identical to TRBD1. Trimming cost V 5 bases and J 3 bases; bases outside gene matches: 3. CDR1 and CDR2 (germline): SQVTM, ANQGSEA. The CDR3 has 12 residues. CDR3 bases: TGCAGCGTTCGGACAGGGAGCTACGAGCAGTACTTC. This codes for CSVRTGSYEQYF.

This clonotype was seen at least ten times. This chain connects TRBV25-1 to TRBJ2-2; TRBD1 matches 9 bases. The germline gives CDR1 MGHDK, CDR2 SYGVNS. This CDR3 spans 13 amino acids. After removal of 10 bases from V and 4 bases from J, the junction contained 4 bases not matched to a gene. CDR3 sequence reads: CATSTGGTGELFF. The CDR3 nucleotides are TGTGCCACCTCGACAGGGGGCACCGGGGAGCTGTTTTTT.

The sample holds a few counts of this clonotype. V usage is TRBV12-3 or TRBV12-4 and J usage is TRBJ1-3; D uncertain. There are 16 residues in the CDR3. Trimming took 8 bases from V and 2 from J, leaving 19 bases between them. CDR3 nucleotide sequence: TGTGCCAGCGGAAGTCTAGCAGATGGCCCTGGAAACACCATATATTTT. Translation gives CASGSLADGPGNTIYF.

This clonotype was seen more than once but under ten times. V usage is TRBV20-1 and J usage is TRBJ2-5, with 7 bases matching TRBD2. V was clipped by 0 bases and J by 6 bases; unmatched bases: 10. CDR3 length equals 15 residues. Germline loops: CDR1 DFQATT, CDR2 SNEGSKA (reference sequence). The CDR3 reads CSARDERGPEKTQYF. CDR3 in DNA: TGCAGTGCTAGAGACGAGCGGGGCCCGGAAAAGACCCAGTACTTC.

This clonotype was seen only a few times. V is TRBV7-8 and J is TRBJ2-3; 7 bases fit TRBD2. Unmatched junction bases numbered 12, after V lost 5 bases and J lost 4 bases. This CDR3 contains 16 residues. Germline CDR1 and CDR2: SGHVS and FQNEAQ. Here the CDR3 DNA reads TGTGCCAGCAGCCCCGCCTCACTAGCGAGCGCAGATACGCAGTATTTT. Amino acid sequence: CASSPASLASADTQYF.

In this sample, this clonotype turned up many times. This chain joins TRBV20-1 and TRBJ1-5; D is ambiguous. Between the trimmed V and J ends, which lost 6 bases and 3 bases, there was a span of 15 bases. The CDR3 sequence is 14 residues long. Germline-derived CDR1 and CDR2 are DFQATT and SNEGSKA (reference sequence). CDR3 region: CSAPIAATNQPQHF. CDR3 sequence (DNA): TGCAGTGCCCCCATTGCAGCTACCAATCAGCCCCAGCATTTT.

This clonotype was observed at least ten times. V gene TRBV10-3 combines with J gene TRBJ1-6, with TRBD1 as a possible D gene (6 bases). Germline V lookup: CDR1 ENHRY, CDR2 SYGVKD. Trimming shortened V by 2 bases and J by 10 bases, and 15 bases separated the two germline ends. The CDR3 has 15 residues. In nucleotides, the CDR3 is TGTGCCATCAGTGAGCCGGGGGACATCGGGTCACCCCTCCACTTT. This gives the protein CAISEPGDIGSPLHF.

The genes are TRBV24-1 and TRBJ1-1; D not resolved. The germline gives CDR1 KGHDR, CDR2 SFDVKD. Trimming removed 7 bases from V and 7 bases from J, with 9 bases in between. CDR3 length: 11 residues. For the CDR3, the DNA is TGTGCCACCAGAGGTAACCGTGAAGCTTTCTTT. As protein: CATRGNREAFF.

This chain links TRBV13 with TRBJ2-1, with D possibly TRBD2 on 6 matching bases. This CDR3 contains 15 residues. The V gene's germline CDR1 is PRHDT and CDR2 FYEKMQ (reference sequence). V was pared by 4 bases and J by 3 bases, with 13 bases between. CDR3 in DNA: TGTGCCAGCAGCTCTTGGGGACTTGGCTACAATGAGCAGTTCTTC. This gives the protein CASSSWGLGYNEQFF.

The V call is TRBV29-1, the J call TRBJ2-7, with 9 bases fitting TRBD1. With V trimmed by 5 bases and J by 4 bases, 6 bases remained unmatched. The CDR3 loop spans 13 amino acids. Germline lookup yields CDR1 SQVTM and CDR2 ANQGSEA. This CDR3 reads CSVHDRGGYEQYF. The CDR3 nucleotides are TGCAGCGTTCACGACAGGGGGGGGTACGAGCAGTACTTC.

The chain carries TRBV28 and TRBJ2-1, with 15 nucleotides matching TRBD2. Trimming cost V 10 bases and J 10 bases; bases outside gene matches: 5. The germline V gene encodes CDR1 MDHEN and CDR2 SYDVKM. The CDR3 is 13 residues long. The CDR3, as DNA: TGTGCCACTTGGACTAGCGGGAGGGGCGAGCAGTTCTTC. The encoded protein is CATWTSGRGEQFF.

This clonotype was detected a few times. This chain links TRBV6-5 with TRBJ2-7; TRBD1 agrees at 9 bases. V trimming: 2 bases; J trimming: 6 bases; junction bases outside the gene matches: 20. Germline-derived CDR1 and CDR2 are MNHEY and SVGAGI. This CDR3 comprises 19 residues. The CDR3 nucleotides are TGTGCCAGCAGTTACGGTTGGGGCCAGGGGGGACAGGGAGGTCCCGAGCAGTACTTC. Amino acids: CASSYGWGQGGQGGPEQYF.

In this sample, this clonotype turned up many times. This sequence joins TRBV9 and TRBJ2-2; 13 bases map to TRBD2. The CDR3 runs to 19 residues. Germline lookup yields CDR1 SGDLS and CDR2 YYNGEE. With 2 bases clipped from V and 5 bases from J, the junction kept 12 bases outside the gene matches. The CDR3 DNA reads TGTGCCAGCAGCGTTTACCCCGGACTAGCGGGAGAGAGTACCGGGGAGCTGTTTTTT. Its protein is CASSVYPGLAGESTGELFF.

A single count supports this clonotype. The chain recombines TRBV9 with TRBJ2-3; 14 bases agree with TRBD2. With V trimmed by 3 bases and J by 3 bases, 15 bases remained unmatched. Germline-derived CDR1 and CDR2 are SGDLS and YYNGEE. This CDR3 spans 20 amino acids. The chain's CDR3 is CASSGSSGTSGGLGTDTQYF. The DNA for the CDR3 is TGTGCCAGCAGCGGTAGTTCGGGGACTAGCGGGGGCCTAGGGACAGATACGCAGTATTTT. Combining the CDR3 with reference TRBV9 and TRBJ2-3 gives the whole variable domain DSGVTQTPKHLITATGQRVTLRCSPRSGDLSVYWYQQSLDQGLQFLIQYYNGEERAKGNILERFSAQQFPDLHSELNLSSLELGDSALYFCASSGSSGTSGGLGTDTQYFGPGTRLTVL.

This clonotype came up many times. This chain connects TRBV6-5 to TRBJ2-2, with 7 positions matching TRBD1. This CDR3 spans 14 amino acids. Trimming removed 2 bases from V and 5 bases from J; junction bases left unmatched: 2. Germline CDR1 reads MNHEY; CDR2 reads SVGAGI. The CDR3 spells CASSYDRATGELFF. For the CDR3, the DNA is TGTGCCAGCAGTTACGACAGGGCTACCGGGGAGCTGTTTTTT.

This rearrangement joins TRBV30 to TRBJ2-1, with 8 bases that match TRBD1. CDR1 and CDR2 from the germline V gene are GTSNPN and SVGIG (reference sequence). CDR3 length equals 15 residues. The ends lost 2 bases at V and 3 bases at J; junction bases unmatched: 6. The CDR3 sequence: CAWSLQGADYNEQFF. CDR3 nucleotide sequence: TGTGCCTGGAGTTTGCAGGGGGCGGACTACAATGAGCAGTTCTTC.